This entry lists 18 T cell receptor beta chains sequenced from one sample in a study of the immune and genomic landscape of osteosarcoma. The method was immunoSEQ multiplex PCR; TCRdb's version includes in-frame clones alone and lacks a portion of them. The profile shows roughly 500 clones, more than 70% of them singletons. Osteosarcoma specimens were post-treatment primary, local recurrence and metastasis tumors from poor-prognosis patients. Source material: osteosarcoma tumor tissue from the lung. Every receptor here comes from a human donor with osteosarcoma.

The J gene is TRBJ2-5, the V gene TRBV4-3; 7 nucleotides line up with TRBD1. With 0 bases clipped from V and 5 bases from J, the junction kept 9 bases outside the gene matches. Germline V gene sequence: CDR1 LGHNA, CDR2 YSLEER. The CDR3 covers 16 residues. The chain's CDR3 is CASSQDWNRGTETQYF. CDR3 nucleotides: TGCGCCAGCAGCCAAGATTGGAACAGGGGAACGGAGACCCAGTACTTC.

The V call is TRBV4-3, the J call TRBJ1-4; 7 bases are a match to TRBD1. The length of the CDR3 is 15 residues. The V segment lost 1 base and the J segment 4 bases; nucleotides outside the gene matches: 3. The germline V gene has CDR1 LGHNA and CDR2 YSLEER. For the CDR3, the DNA is TGCGCCAGCAGCCAAGCCAGGGGGGGTAATGAAAAACTGTTTTTT. This translates into CASSQARGGNEKLFF.

This chain's CDR3 is CASSLAVQGAPVKREFDNEQFF. The CDR3 DNA is TGTGCCAGCAGCTTAGCGGTTCAAGGGGCTCCCGTAAAGCGGGAGTTCGACAATGAGCAGTTCTTC. This rearrangement joins TRBV7-8 to TRBJ2-1; TRBD2 aligns across 8 bases. Germline V lookup: CDR1 SGHVS, CDR2 FQNEAQ. Losses at the gene ends were 0 bases for V and 5 bases for J; bases not matched to a gene: 24. This CDR3 comprises 22 residues.

The J gene is TRBJ2-1, the V gene TRBV18, with D hard to call. The germline CDR1 and CDR2 sequences are KGHSH and LQKENI. Trimming shortened V by 6 bases and J by 10 bases, and 10 bases separated the two germline ends. This CDR3 spans 11 amino acids. CDR3 DNA: TGTGCCAGCTCGCCCATAGTCGAGCAGTTCTTC. It is translated as CASSPIVEQFF.

This sequence joins TRBV16 and TRBJ1-4; D is unclear. Germline assignment: CDR1 KGHSY and CDR2 FQNENV. The CDR3 sequence is 12 residues long. Trimming stripped 2 bases from V and 7 bases from J, with 5 bases between. CDR3 region: CASSQQVEKLFF. CDR3 nucleotides: TGTGCCAGCAGCCAACAGGTTGAAAAACTGTTTTTT.

CDR3 DNA: TGTGCCAGCAGTTACGAGGGGGCCGGTGAAAAACTGTTTTTT. Its protein is CASSYEGAGEKLFF. The chain is built from TRBV6-5 and TRBJ1-4, with 7 bases fitting TRBD1. Germline lookup yields CDR1 MNHEY and CDR2 SVGAGI. Trimming took 2 bases from V and 7 from J; bases not matched to a gene: 4. This CDR3 has 14 amino acids.

The chain links TRBV7-6 to TRBJ2-7; 10 nucleotides agree with TRBD1. Germline values: CDR1 SGHVS, CDR2 FNYEAQ. The V segment lost 5 bases and the J segment 2 bases; nucleotides outside the gene matches: 6. The CDR3 has 15 amino acids. CDR3 sequence reads: CASSADRGFTYEQYF. CDR3 nucleotides: TGTGCCAGCAGCGCGGACAGGGGGTTCACCTACGAGCAGTACTTC.

This clone was detected only a few times. The chain combines TRBV5-4 with TRBJ2-2; 8 bases are shared with TRBD1. Germline CDR1 SGHNT, CDR2 YYREEE (reference sequence). The CDR3 totals 14 residues. J lost 8 bases, V lost 0 bases, and 3 bases had no gene match. The CDR3 DNA follows: TGTGCCAGCAGCTTGGCCAGGGGGCAAGGGGAGCTGTTTTTT. Encoded protein: CASSLARGQGELFF.

This clone was observed a handful of times. The rearrangement joins TRBV27 to TRBJ2-7; 12 nucleotides match TRBD1. The germline CDR1 and CDR2 sequences are MNHEY and SMNVEV (reference sequence). The trim removed 6 bases at V and 4 bases at J, leaving 10 bases unmatched. This CDR3 is built from 16 residues. As DNA, the CDR3 is TGTGCCAGCAGCCAGGCCGGGACAGGGGGCGTTTACGAGCAGTACTTC. Residues: CASSQAGTGGVYEQYF.

The chain carries TRBV5-1 and TRBJ1-3, with TRBD1 matching over 8 bases. The CDR3 consists of 16 residues. Unmatched junction bases numbered 7, after V lost 5 bases and J lost 0 bases. Germline CDR1 and CDR2: SGHRS and YFSETQ. The DNA for the CDR3 is TGCGCCAGCAGGCCTGGACAGGGAAGCTCTGGAAACACCATATATTTT. It yields the protein CASRPGQGSSGNTIYF.

The genes are TRBV28 and TRBJ2-1; D unclear. Trimming removed 5 bases at V and 3 bases at J, with 11 bases between. CDR3 length equals 14 residues. Per germline, CDR1 MDHEN and CDR2 SYDVKM. CDR3 loop: CASSARDLYNEQFF. In DNA, the CDR3 is TGTGCCAGCAGTGCGAGAGACCTCTACAATGAGCAGTTCTTC.

This chain uses TRBV7-9 with TRBJ2-4; 7 bases line up with TRBD1. This CDR3 is built from 19 residues. Germline V gene lookup returns CDR1 SEHNR and CDR2 FQNEAQ (reference sequence). V gave up 1 base and J gave up 0 bases; unmatched junction bases: 12. The DNA of the CDR3 is TGTGCCAGCAGCTTAGGGGGACAGTGGACGGACGGAGCCAAAAACATTCAGTACTTC. This gives the protein CASSLGGQWTDGAKNIQYF. The variable domain in full, completed from reference TRBV7-9 and TRBJ2-4, reads DTGVSQNPRHKITKRGQNVTFRCDPISEHNRLYWYRQTLGQGPEFLTYFQNEAQLEKSRLLSDRFSAERPKGSFSTLEIQRTEQGDSAMYLCASSLGGQWTDGAKNIQYFGAGTRLSVL.

The chain recombines TRBV4-2 with TRBJ1-2; D gene uncertain. Germline V lookup: CDR1 LGHNA, CDR2 YNFKEQ. V lost 4 bases, J lost 0 bases, and 12 bases lay in between. This CDR3 is built from 15 residues. Here the CDR3 reads CASSPAMAANYGYTF. DNA for the CDR3: TGTGCCAGCAGCCCAGCGATGGCAGCTAACTATGGCTACACCTTC.

V usage is TRBV11-2 and J usage is TRBJ2-2, with 7 bases aligning to TRBD2. The CDR3 extends over 17 amino acids. Germline V gene sequence: CDR1 SGHAT, CDR2 FQNNGV. Losses at the gene ends were 1 base for V and 0 bases for J; bases not matched to a gene: 5. In DNA form, the CDR3 reads TGTGCCAGCAGCTTAGGGTCGGGAGGCCCGAACACCGGGGAGCTGTTTTTT. It translates to CASSLGSGGPNTGELFF.

This clone occurred a few times. The rearrangement links TRBV7-9 to TRBJ2-7, with D uncertain. The V end lost 2 bases, the J end lost 1 base, and 12 bases lay between the germline ends. Germline assignment: CDR1 SEHNR and CDR2 FQNEAQ (reference sequence). The CDR3 sequence is 15 residues long. The CDR3 DNA is TGTGCCAGCAGCTTAACGACATTGGATTCCTACGAGCAGTACTTC. Translated: CASSLTTLDSYEQYF.

CDR3 amino acids: CASSLDGGAADTQYF. In DNA form, the CDR3 reads TGTGCCAGCAGCTTAGACGGGGGGGCCGCCGATACGCAGTATTTT. The chain employs TRBV11-2 and TRBJ2-3, with 8 nucleotides matching TRBD2. CDR1 SGHAT and CDR2 FQNNGV come from the germline V gene. V was clipped by 0 bases and J by 6 bases; unmatched bases: 5. CDR3 length: 15 residues.

This clone was seen once. CDR3 nucleotide sequence: TGTGCCAGCAAGGCTTATGGGACCTACGAGCAGTACTTC. This sequence encodes CASKAYGTYEQYF. The chain uses TRBV27 and TRBJ2-7; D is unclear. Germline V lookup: CDR1 MNHEY, CDR2 SMNVEV (reference sequence). V was shortened by 7 bases and J by 2 bases, with 12 bases between the two germline ends. The CDR3 runs to 13 residues.

This clone has a single count. The rearrangement uses TRBV7-2 and TRBJ2-7, with 10 bases identical to TRBD2. Germline CDR1 is SGHTA and CDR2 is FQGNSA. V lost 4 bases, J lost 6 bases, and 3 bases stayed unmatched. The CDR3 has 13 amino acids. The CDR3: CASSSGTSAEQYF. The CDR3 DNA reads TGTGCCAGCAGCTCCGGGACTAGCGCCGAGCAGTACTTC.